The rows below give T cell receptor beta chains drawn from one sample of a study of blood T cell repertoires in COVID-19. Clones were read by immunoSEQ multiplex PCR, and TCRdb kept only the in-frame ones, dropping some. The table shows about 220,000 clones, with about 90% occurring only once. The sequencing input was peripheral blood. These receptors were obtained from a man aged 40-55 years with active or convalescent COVID-19. Each CDR3 is given with its conserved first and last residue. A D gene is named only where the DNA matches it firmly. A row's size may be missing; if present it is once, few, many or a size class.

j_call: TRBJ2-7
clone_size: NA
v_call: TRBV27
cdr3_length: 15
d_call: NA
cdr3_aa: CASSLGSSTSYEQYF
cdr3_nt: TGTGCCAGCAGTTTGGGTAGCAGCACCTCCTACGAGCAGTACTTC

j_call: TRBJ2-7
clone_size: NA
v_call: TRBV2
cdr3_length: 15
d_call: NA
cdr3_aa: CASSPRTAFFGEQYF
cdr3_nt: TGTGCCAGCAGCCCGAGGACAGCCTTTTTTGGCGAGCAGTACTTC

j_call: TRBJ2-1
clone_size: once
v_call: TRBV4-2
cdr3_length: 17
d_call: TRBD2
cdr3_aa: CASSPTGRGSSYNEQFF
cdr3_nt: TGTGCCAGCAGCCCTACGGGGCGGGGGAGCTCCTACAATGAGCAGTTCTTC

j_call: TRBJ1-3
clone_size: NA
v_call: TRBV7-7
cdr3_length: 15
d_call: TRBD1
cdr3_aa: CASSLGQDSGNTIYF
cdr3_nt: TGTGCCAGCAGCTTGGGACAGGACTCTGGAAACACCATATATTTT

j_call: TRBJ2-7
clone_size: NA
v_call: TRBV9
cdr3_length: 15
d_call: NA
cdr3_aa: CASSPAGTSPGEQYF
cdr3_nt: TGTGCCAGCAGCCCTGCCGGGACTTCTCCGGGGGAGCAGTACTTC

j_call: TRBJ1-2
clone_size: few
v_call: TRBV5-4
cdr3_length: 14
d_call: NA
cdr3_aa: CASSLRSTLYGYTF
cdr3_nt: TGTGCCAGCAGCTTGCGGTCGACACTCTATGGCTACACCTTC

j_call: TRBJ2-1
clone_size: NA
v_call: TRBV15
cdr3_length: 17
d_call: TRBD2
cdr3_aa: CATSRGNSGGTLNEQFF
cdr3_nt: TGTGCCACCAGCAGAGGTAATAGCGGGGGCACCCTAAATGAGCAGTTCTTC

j_call: TRBJ2-1
clone_size: NA
v_call: TRBV30
cdr3_length: 15
d_call: TRBD2
cdr3_aa: CAWSFLAAYYNEQFF
cdr3_nt: TGTGCCTGGAGCTTCCTAGCGGCCTACTACAATGAGCAGTTCTTC

j_call: TRBJ1-4
clone_size: NA
v_call: TRBV28
cdr3_length: 16
d_call: TRBD1
cdr3_aa: CASGGDRGQGNEKLFF
cdr3_nt: TGTGCCAGTGGGGGAGACAGGGGGCAGGGTAATGAAAAACTGTTTTTT

j_call: TRBJ1-1
clone_size: once
v_call: TRBV28
cdr3_length: 14
d_call: NA
cdr3_aa: CASSLGQKNTEAFF
cdr3_nt: TGTGCCAGCAGTTTAGGGCAGAAGAACACTGAAGCTTTCTTT

j_call: TRBJ1-6
clone_size: NA
v_call: TRBV4-2
cdr3_length: 18
d_call: TRBD1
cdr3_aa: CASSQGEQYRGVNSPLHF
cdr3_nt: TGTGCCAGCAGCCAAGGGGAGCAGTACAGGGGGGTTAATTCACCCCTCCACTTT